This TCR beta chain was recovered during a study of blood T cell repertoires in COVID-19. Looking at the study overall: PBMCs, B-cell-depleted T cells, or T cells provided the cDNA or gDNA that made up the material.

V lost 6 bases to trimming and J lost 6 bases; unmatched junction nucleotides: 5. Germline CDR1 is WSHSY and CDR2 is SAAADI. The CDR3 loop spans 14 amino acids. Per the authors' pipeline: By means of reference gene primer amplification, nucleated cell counts were estimated. Repertoires were generated with immunoSEQ multiplex PCR, while TCRdb's copy carries only in-frame clones and drops some. That table is the source of V, J and clone size, and D and trimming were worked out from the DNA. This sample has about 180,000 clones, with about four fifths found just once. This sequence originates from a human donor in a cohort sampled during active COVID-19. The source material was peripheral blood. This chain connects TRBV10-2 to TRBJ1-5; 10 bases align to TRBD1. This CDR3 reads CASRGTGVGQPQHF. The CDR3, as DNA: TGCGCCAGCAGAGGGACAGGGGTGGGTCAGCCCCAGCATTTT.